The present T cell receptor beta chain was sequenced within a study of shared clonotypes between healthy human individuals. General study findings and limits: Naive CD4 clonotype sharing across a handful of donors was 4.5% to 6%. Though the depth was large, rarefaction showed that sorted-subset sequencing was incomplete. The four-donor shared clonotypes exceeded non-shared clonotypes in generation probability, with non-shared ones scoring lower.

The CDR3 runs to 15 residues. V was pared by 5 bases and J by 4 bases, with 3 bases of the junction left unmatched. Germline lookup yields CDR1 MNHEY and CDR2 SMNVEV (reference sequence). Details on this clone: Its target is unknown.

The naive CD8 subset, CD45RO-negative cells positively selected for CCR7, excluded terminally differentiated effector memory CD45RA+ cells. Each PCR replicate from the sorted subsets contained about 210 ng DNA, which is about 31,000 T cell genomes. Only in-frame clones appear in the TCRdb table, and some are missing; sequencing was by immunoSEQ multiplex PCR. The sample includes around 2,000,000 clones, just under 95% of them seen just once. The specimen was naive CD8+ T cells sorted from blood. The chain joins TRBV27 to TRBJ1-6; TRBD1 agrees at 9 bases. The sequence was collected from a young man in good health. This chain's CDR3 is CASSVGTGYNSPLHF. Here the CDR3 DNA reads TGTGCCAGCAGTGTGGGGACAGGGTATAATTCACCCCTCCACTTT.